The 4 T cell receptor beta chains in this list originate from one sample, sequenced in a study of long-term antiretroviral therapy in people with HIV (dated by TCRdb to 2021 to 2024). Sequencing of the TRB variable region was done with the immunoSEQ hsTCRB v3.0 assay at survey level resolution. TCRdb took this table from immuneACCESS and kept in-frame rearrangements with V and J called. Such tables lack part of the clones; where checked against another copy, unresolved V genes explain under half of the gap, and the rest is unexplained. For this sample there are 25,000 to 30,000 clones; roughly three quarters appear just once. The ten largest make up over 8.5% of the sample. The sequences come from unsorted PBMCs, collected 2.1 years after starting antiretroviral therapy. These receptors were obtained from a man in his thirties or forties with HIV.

The CDR3 DNA reads TGTGCCAGCAGTTACTCTGGCGGCACAGCTAACTATGGCTACACCTTC. Residues: CASSYSGGTANYGYTF. The rearrangement joins TRBV6-5 to TRBJ1-2; D remains ambiguous. Germline V lookup: CDR1 MNHEY, CDR2 SVGAGI. The V end lost 0 bases, the J end lost 0 bases, and 11 bases lay between the germline ends. The CDR3 contains 16 residues.

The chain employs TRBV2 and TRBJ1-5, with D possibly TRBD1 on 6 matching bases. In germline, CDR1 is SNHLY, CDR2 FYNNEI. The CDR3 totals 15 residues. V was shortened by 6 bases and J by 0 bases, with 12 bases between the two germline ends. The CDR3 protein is CASRQQGLSNQPQHF. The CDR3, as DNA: TGTGCCAGCAGACAACAGGGCCTTAGCAATCAGCCCCAGCATTTT.

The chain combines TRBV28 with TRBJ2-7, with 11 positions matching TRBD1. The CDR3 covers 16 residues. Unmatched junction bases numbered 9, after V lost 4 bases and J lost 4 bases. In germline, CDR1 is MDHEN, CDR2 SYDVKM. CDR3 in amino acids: CASSSRAGTGGYEQYF. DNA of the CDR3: TGTGCCAGCAGTTCCCGCGCCGGGACAGGGGGGTACGAGCAGTACTTC.

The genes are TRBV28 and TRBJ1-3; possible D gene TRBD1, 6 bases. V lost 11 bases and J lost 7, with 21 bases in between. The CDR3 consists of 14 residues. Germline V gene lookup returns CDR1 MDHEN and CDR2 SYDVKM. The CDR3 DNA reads TGTGCCTCTCTACTCAGGGGAAGTGGGAACACCATATATTTT. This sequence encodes CASLLRGSGNTIYF. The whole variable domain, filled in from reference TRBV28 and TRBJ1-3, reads DVKVTQSSRYLVKRTGEKVFLECVQDMDHENMFWYRQDPGLGLRLIYFSYDVKMKEKGDIPEGYSVSREKKERFSLILESASTNQTSMYLCASLLRGSGNTIYFGEGSWLTVV.